The 19 T cell receptor beta chains given below trace back to one sample, sequenced in a study of tumor-infiltrating lymphocytes in localized non-small cell lung cancer. Assay used: immunoSEQ multiplex PCR; TCRdb lists only in-frame clones, some missing. Among about 13,000 clones listed, 68% were seen once. Sequenced material: lung tumor tissue. These receptors were obtained from a human donor with non-small cell lung cancer.

This clone was detected once. This chain connects TRBV5-1 to TRBJ1-3, with 7 bases lining up with TRBD1. The junction had 4 bases not matched to a gene; V was cut back by 7 bases and J by 0 bases. CDR1 and CDR2 from the germline V gene are SGHRS and YFSETQ. The CDR3 is 14 residues long. In DNA form, the CDR3 reads TGCGCCAGCTTACAGGGGCCCTCTGGAAACACCATATATTTT. This translates into CASLQGPSGNTIYF.

The V and J genes are TRBV5-6 and TRBJ1-4, with D unresolved. CDR1 is SGHDT, CDR2 YYEEEE, per germline. The CDR3 consists of 12 residues. The germline V and J ends were trimmed by 2 bases and 8 bases, with 7 bases remaining between them. The CDR3 DNA reads TGTGCCAGCAGCTTACCTAGGGAAAAACTGTTTTTT. This gives the protein CASSLPREKLFF.

The V gene is TRBV30, the J gene TRBJ1-1, with 7 bases that match TRBD1. CDR3 length: 15 residues. Germline assignment: CDR1 GTSNPN and CDR2 SVGIG (reference sequence). V shed 5 bases, J shed 4 bases, and the junction held 13 bases outside the gene matches. CDR3 region: CAWFTGTAGLTEAFF. The CDR3 nucleotides are TGTGCCTGGTTCACCGGGACAGCCGGTCTCACTGAAGCTTTCTTT.

The V gene is TRBV29-1, the J gene TRBJ2-5; 12 nucleotides agree with TRBD2. The CDR3 loop spans 15 amino acids. Per germline, CDR1 SQVTM and CDR2 ANQGSEA. J was trimmed by 5 bases and V by 6 bases; bases with no gene match: 10. The CDR3 sequence: CSVGQTSGSGETQYF. As DNA, the CDR3 is TGCAGCGTGGGCCAGACTAGCGGGAGCGGTGAGACCCAGTACTTC.

The chain employs TRBV5-1 and TRBJ2-2, with TRBD2 identical over 8 bases. The junction had 3 bases not matched to a gene; V was cut back by 0 bases and J by 5 bases. This CDR3 region has 15 residues. In germline, CDR1 is SGHRS, CDR2 YFSETQ. CDR3 DNA: TGCGCCAGCAGCTTGGCCGCTAGCGGGACCGGGGAGCTGTTTTTT. Translating it yields CASSLAASGTGELFF. Full variable domain (rest looked up from reference TRBV5-1 and TRBJ2-2): KAGVTQTPRYLIKTRGQQVTLSCSPISGHRSVSWYQQTPGQGLQFLFEYFSETQRNKGNFPGRFSGRQFSNSRSEMNVSTLELGDSALYLCASSLAASGTGELFFGEGSRLTVL.

The chain joins TRBV7-2 to TRBJ2-7; TRBD1 matches at 7 bases. Germline CDR1 SGHTA, CDR2 FQGNSA. V was pared by 8 bases and J by 6 bases, with 10 bases of the junction left unmatched. The CDR3 totals 13 residues. The CDR3 reads CASGRQGWSEQYF. Written as DNA, the CDR3 is TGTGCCAGCGGGAGACAGGGCTGGAGCGAGCAGTACTTC. Supplemented by reference TRBV7-2 and TRBJ2-7, the full variable domain reads GAGVSQSPSNKVTEKGKDVELRCDPISGHTALYWYRQSLGQGLEFLIYFQGNSAPDKSGLPSDRFSAERTGGSVSTLTIQRTQQEDSAVYLCASGRQGWSEQYFGPGTRLTVT.

This rearrangement joins TRBV4-1 to TRBJ2-7, with 7 bases matching TRBD1. This CDR3 has 15 residues. V dropped 0 bases and J dropped 3; count of bases not matched to a gene: 5. Germline V gives CDR1 MGHRA, CDR2 YSYEKL. The CDR3 nucleotides are TGCGCCAGCAGCCAAGAGCCGGGACAGAACTACGAGCAGTACTTC. This sequence encodes CASSQEPGQNYEQYF.

The chain links TRBV11-2 to TRBJ1-6; 7 bases map to TRBD1. Germline V gene lookup returns CDR1 SGHAT and CDR2 FQNNGV. The ends lost 3 bases at V and 7 bases at J; junction bases unmatched: 6. The CDR3 totals 15 residues. The CDR3 bases are TGTGCCAGCAGCTTTATGGGACAGAACAATTCACCCCTCCACTTT. It is translated as CASSFMGQNNSPLHF. The full variable domain, rest sourced from reference TRBV11-2 and TRBJ1-6, is EAGVAQSPRYKIIEKRQSVAFWCNPISGHATLYWYQQILGQGPKLLIQFQNNGVVDDSQLPKDRFSAERLKGVDSTLKIQPAKLEDSAVYLCASSFMGQNNSPLHFGNGTRLTVT.

This clone was seen only once. The genes are TRBV4-1 and TRBJ2-7; TRBD2 aligns across 11 bases. After removal of 0 bases from V and 7 bases from J, the junction contained 8 bases not matched to a gene. The CDR3 totals 16 residues. The germline CDR1 and CDR2 sequences are MGHRA and YSYEKL. CDR3 in DNA: TGCGCCAGCAGCCAAGATAAACTAGCGGGAGTTGAAGAGCAGTACTTC. It specifies CASSQDKLAGVEEQYF.

J is TRBJ1-2 and V is TRBV4-2; 9 nucleotides align to TRBD1. The CDR3 runs to 15 residues. Looked up from germline, CDR1 is LGHNA and CDR2 is YNFKEQ. J lost 8 bases, V lost 4 bases, and 11 bases had no gene match. CDR3 protein: CASSRRDREARGYTF. Written as DNA, the CDR3 is TGTGCCAGCAGCCGCCGGGACAGGGAGGCCCGCGGCTACACCTTC.

In this sample, this clone turned up a few times. The genes are TRBV30 and TRBJ2-1; 7 bases fit TRBD2. J was trimmed by 6 bases and V by 7 bases; bases with no gene match: 9. Germline-derived CDR1 and CDR2 are GTSNPN and SVGIG (reference sequence). This CDR3 comprises 13 residues. The CDR3 nucleotides read TGTGCCTTCGACCATGGCGGGAGCAATGAGCAGTTCTTC. Translating it yields CAFDHGGSNEQFF.

The CDR3 coding sequence is TGTGCCAGTAGTTCACTGGGACAGGGGATCGGCGAGCAGTACTTC. This gives the protein CASSSLGQGIGEQYF. V usage is TRBV19 and J usage is TRBJ2-7; 10 bases line up with TRBD1. The CDR3 is made up of 15 amino acids. CDR1 is LNHDA, CDR2 SQIVND, per germline (reference sequence). Trimming at V came to 5 bases and at J to 6 bases, leaving 10 bases not matched to a gene.

This chain uses TRBV5-8 with TRBJ1-1; 8 nucleotides match TRBD1. Germline assignment: CDR1 SGHTS and CDR2 YDEGEE. The CDR3 is made up of 16 amino acids. J gave up 4 bases and V 1 base, and 9 bases lay outside the gene matches. Written as DNA, the CDR3 is TGTGCCAGCAGCTTGAACAGGGGGATAATGGGCACTGAAGCTTTCTTT. Translated: CASSLNRGIMGTEAFF.

This sequence joins TRBV29-1 and TRBJ2-1; tentative D call: TRBD1 (5 bases). In germline, CDR1 is SQVTM, CDR2 ANQGSEA. This CDR3 comprises 13 residues. Trimming pared 6 bases from V and 12 bases from J, leaving 21 bases between. This chain's CDR3 is CSVQLDTMSRQFF. As DNA, the CDR3 is TGCAGCGTGCAACTGGACACAATGAGTCGGCAGTTCTTC.

The J gene is TRBJ2-7, the V gene TRBV18, with 10 bases that match TRBD1. Germline-derived CDR1 and CDR2 are KGHSH and LQKENI. The CDR3 spans 15 residues. Trimming took 5 bases from V and 7 from J; bases not matched to a gene: 11. CDR3 sequence: CASSKGTGESEEQYF. The CDR3 bases are TGTGCCAGCTCAAAAGGGACAGGGGAATCGGAAGAGCAGTACTTC.

This sequence joins TRBV6-6 and TRBJ1-1; D uncertain. CDR3 length: 13 amino acids. Trimming pared 1 base from V and 0 bases from J, leaving 3 bases between. The germline CDR1 and CDR2 sequences are MNHNY and SVGAGI (reference sequence). This CDR3 reads CASSYFLNTEAFF. The CDR3 DNA reads as TGTGCCAGCAGTTACTTCCTGAACACTGAAGCTTTCTTT.

This clone was seen only a few times. This chain uses TRBV11-3 with TRBJ2-1; 10 bases are shared with TRBD2. This CDR3 is built from 18 residues. CDR1 and CDR2 (germline): SGHNT, YENEEA. V was clipped by 1 base and J by 6 bases; unmatched bases: 12. This CDR3 reads CASSLGPGLASRGNEQFF. Here the CDR3 DNA reads TGTGCCAGCAGCTTAGGCCCGGGACTAGCGTCAAGGGGCAATGAGCAGTTCTTC. Looking up the rest from reference TRBV11-3 and TRBJ2-1 gives the full variable domain: EAGVVQSPRYKIIEKKQPVAFWCNPISGHNTLYWYLQNLGQGPELLIRYENEEAVDDSQLPKDRFSAERLKGVDSTLKIQPAELGDSAVYLCASSLGPGLASRGNEQFFGPGTRLTVL.

V usage is TRBV27 and J usage is TRBJ1-2; D remains unclear. Germline V gives CDR1 MNHEY, CDR2 SMNVEV (reference sequence). Trimming stripped 6 bases from V and 8 bases from J, with 13 bases between. The CDR3 is 12 amino acids. CDR3 bases: TGTGCCAGCAGACCGCAGGACTCGGGCTACACCTTC. Protein sequence: CASRPQDSGYTF.

The CDR3 loop reads CASSLAAVGGETQYF. The CDR3 DNA sequence: TGTGCCAGCAGCTTAGCAGCGGTGGGAGGGGAGACCCAGTACTTC. The J gene is TRBJ2-5, the V gene TRBV11-2; TRBD2 agrees at 7 bases. The germline V gene has CDR1 SGHAT and CDR2 FQNNGV. The length of the CDR3 is 15 residues. The ends lost 1 base at V and 5 bases at J; junction bases unmatched: 7.